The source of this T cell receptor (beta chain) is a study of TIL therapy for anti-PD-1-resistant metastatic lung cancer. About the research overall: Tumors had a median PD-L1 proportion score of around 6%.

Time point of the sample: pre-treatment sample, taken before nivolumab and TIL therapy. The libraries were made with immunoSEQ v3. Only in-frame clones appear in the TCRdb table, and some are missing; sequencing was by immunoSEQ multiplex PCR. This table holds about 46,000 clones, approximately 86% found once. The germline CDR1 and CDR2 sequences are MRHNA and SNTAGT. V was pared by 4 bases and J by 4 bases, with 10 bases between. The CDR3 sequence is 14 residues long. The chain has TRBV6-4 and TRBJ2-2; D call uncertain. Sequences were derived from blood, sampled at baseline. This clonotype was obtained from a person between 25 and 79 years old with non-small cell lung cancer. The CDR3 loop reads CASSVEAVTGELFF. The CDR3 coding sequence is TGTGCCAGCAGTGTAGAGGCGGTCACCGGGGAGCTGTTTTTT.